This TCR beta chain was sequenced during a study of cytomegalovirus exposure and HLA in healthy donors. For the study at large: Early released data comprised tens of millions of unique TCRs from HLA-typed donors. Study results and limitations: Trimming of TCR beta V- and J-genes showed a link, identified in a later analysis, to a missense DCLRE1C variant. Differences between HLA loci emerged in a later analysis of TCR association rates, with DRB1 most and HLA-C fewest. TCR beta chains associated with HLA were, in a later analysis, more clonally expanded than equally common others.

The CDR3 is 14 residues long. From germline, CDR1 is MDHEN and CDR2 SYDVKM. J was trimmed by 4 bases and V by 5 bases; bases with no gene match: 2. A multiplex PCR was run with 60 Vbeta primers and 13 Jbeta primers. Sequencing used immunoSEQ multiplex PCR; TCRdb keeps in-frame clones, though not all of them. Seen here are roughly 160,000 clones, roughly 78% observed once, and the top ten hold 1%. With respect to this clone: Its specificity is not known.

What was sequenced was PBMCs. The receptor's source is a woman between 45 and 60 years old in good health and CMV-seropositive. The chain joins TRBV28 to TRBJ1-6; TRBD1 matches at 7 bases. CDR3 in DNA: TGTGCCAGCAGTCGGACAGGATATAATTCACCCCTCCACTTT. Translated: CASSRTGYNSPLHF.